This T cell receptor (beta chain) was obtained from a study of blood T cell repertoires in COVID-19. Participants had their cohort set by participant-reported clinical history. The table came from immunoSEQ multiplex PCR; TCRdb's copy has only in-frame clones and leaves some out. The data contain 250,000 to 350,000 clones, 85% to 90% of them singletons. With 4 bases removed from V and 1 base from J, the gap between germline ends came to 12 bases. The V gene's germline CDR1 is SGHRS and CDR2 YFSETQ. The CDR3 sequence is 15 residues long. The TCR sequence derives from a woman between 18 and 29 years old with acute COVID-19. The V and J genes are TRBV5-1 and TRBJ1-3; D might be TRBD1 (6 bases). The source material was PBMCs or T cells enriched from blood (not recorded which). This CDR3 is CASSVAQGSGNTIYF. As DNA, the CDR3 is TGCGCCAGCAGCGTAGCACAGGGTTCTGGAAACACCATATATTTT.